This TCR beta chain was sequenced during a study of cytomegalovirus exposure and HLA in healthy donors. 60 Vbeta and 13 Jbeta primers were used in PCR. The data were produced by immunoSEQ multiplex PCR, yet TCRdb's version contains in-frame clones alone and is incomplete. Here the sample spans 150,000 or so clones, about 88% being singletons. Points from the study as a whole: A later analysis linked a missense DCLRE1C variant to TCR beta V- and J-gene trimming.

Concerning this clone itself: Its antigen is not identified.

V shed 4 bases and J 6 bases; nucleotides not matched to a gene: 6. This CDR3 has 13 residues. Germline V CDR1 and CDR2: MDHEN, SYDVKM. The sequenced material came from PBMCs. The clonotype was recovered from a woman under 30 in good health and CMV-seronegative. The chain employs TRBV28 and TRBJ2-7; TRBD1 aligns across 7 bases. The CDR3 sequence is CASSSRQGSEQYF. CDR3 DNA: TGTGCCAGCAGTTCCCGACAGGGTTCCGAGCAGTACTTC.